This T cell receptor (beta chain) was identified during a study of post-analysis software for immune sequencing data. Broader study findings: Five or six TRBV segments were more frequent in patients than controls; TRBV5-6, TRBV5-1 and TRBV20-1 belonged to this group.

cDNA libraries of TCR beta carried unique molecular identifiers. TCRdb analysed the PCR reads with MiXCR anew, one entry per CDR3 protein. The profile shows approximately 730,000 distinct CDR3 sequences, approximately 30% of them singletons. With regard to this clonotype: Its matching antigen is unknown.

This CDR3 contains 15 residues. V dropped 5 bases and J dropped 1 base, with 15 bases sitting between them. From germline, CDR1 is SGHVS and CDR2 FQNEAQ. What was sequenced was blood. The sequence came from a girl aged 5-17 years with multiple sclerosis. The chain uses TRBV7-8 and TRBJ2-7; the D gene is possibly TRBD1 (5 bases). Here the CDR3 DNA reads TGTGCCAGCAGCGTTCGGACATACCCTTCCTACGAGCAGTACTTC. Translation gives CASSVRTYPSYEQYF.